This T cell receptor (beta chain) appears in the sequencing data of a study of cytomegalovirus exposure and HLA in healthy donors. The PCR used 60 Vbeta and 13 Jbeta primers. Sequencing was performed with immunoSEQ multiplex PCR; in TCRdb, only in-frame clones are kept and a portion is missing. Among some 220,000 clones listed, about 85% were seen once. This clone was seen once. V trimming: 3 bases; J trimming: 0 bases; junction bases outside the gene matches: 13. The germline gives CDR1 SQVTM, CDR2 ANQGSEA. The CDR3 has 18 residues. The sample taken for sequencing was PBMCs. V gene TRBV29-1 combines with J gene TRBJ2-3; 9 bases fit TRBD2. This clonotype originated in a girl aged 2-15 years in good health and CMV-seronegative. CDR3 region: CSVDLRDSGGDSTDTQYF. CDR3 coding DNA: TGCAGCGTTGACCTCAGGGATAGCGGGGGCGACAGCACAGATACGCAGTATTTT.